These T cell receptor beta chains were read from a single sample in a study of blood T cells in healthy people across ages. Via MiXCR, TCRdb re-called the 5' RACE reads, giving one row per CDR3 protein. The sample contains over 950,000 distinct CDR3 sequences, roughly two fifths of which appear only once. Material for sequencing was blood. These receptor sequences come from a man between 18 and 35 years old in good health. CDR3s include the opening cysteine and the closing phenylalanine or tryptophan. The D gene is left open where the match is weak. Size is stated for part of the rows, as once, few or many counts, or as a class when the clone is expanded.

abundance,j_gene,v_gene,d_gene,len,CDR3aa,CDR3nt
NA,TRBJ2-7,TRBV20-1,NA,15,CSARDWSGSPYEQYF,TGCAGTGCTAGAGATTGGTCAGGAAGTCCCTACGAGCAGTACTTC
NA,TRBJ1-5,TRBV6-6,NA,13,CASSYRSDQPQHF,TGTGCCAGCAGTTACCGCAGTGATCAGCCCCAGCATTTT
NA,TRBJ2-2,TRBV5-1,NA,15,CASSLDSPNTGELFF,TGCGCCAGCAGCTTGGACAGCCCTAACACCGGGGAGCTGTTTTTT
NA,TRBJ2-5,TRBV5-1,NA,13,CASSGRFGETQCF,TGCGCCAGCAGCGGAAGGTTTGGAGAGACCCAGTGCTTC
few,TRBJ2-5,TRBV30,NA,13,CAWSVDGLLTQYF,TGTGCCTGGAGTGTGGACGGACTCTTAACCCAGTACTTC
few,TRBJ2-3,TRBV5-1,TRBD1,16,CASSLEQGNGADTQYF,TGCGCCAGCAGCTTGGAACAGGGGAATGGGGCAGATACGCAGTATTTT
NA,TRBJ2-2,TRBV4-1,TRBD2,23,CASSLRFPSRGGLLGKGQGELFF,TGCGCCAGCAGCCTTCGTTTCCCTAGCCGGGGGGGCCTCCTAGGAAAAGGGCAGGGGGAGCTGTTTTTT
NA,TRBJ2-5,TRBV27,NA,17,CASSLNAGYRDLETQYF,TGTGCCAGCAGCTTGAATGCCGGTTACAGGGATTTAGAGACCCAGTACTTC
NA,TRBJ1-2,TRBV3-1,NA,15,CAGSQDHLIQASYTF,TGTGCCGGCAGCCAAGATCACCTCATACAGGCCAGCTACACCTTC
NA,TRBJ1-5,TRBV6-5,NA,14,CASSRDRRYQPLHF,TGTGCCAGCAGCCGGGACCGACGTTATCAGCCCCTGCATTTT
few,TRBJ1-5,TRBV6-5,NA,16,CASSPRSMSLNQPQHF,TGTGCCAGCAGTCCAAGGTCTATGAGCCTCAATCAGCCCCAGCATTTT
NA,TRBJ2-7,TRBV2,TRBD2,15,CASTGLADSYNEQYF,TGTGCCAGCACGGGACTAGCGGACTCCTACAATGAGCAGTACTTC
NA,TRBJ2-4,TRBV18,NA,15,CASAPIGELTNIQYF,TGTGCCAGCGCCCCTATCGGGGAACTCACAAACATTCAGTACTTC
NA,TRBJ1-4,TRBV11-2,TRBD1,14,CASSLGRGIEKLFF,TGTGCCAGCAGCTTAGGCAGGGGGATTGAAAAACTGTTTTTT
few,TRBJ2-3,TRBV10-3,TRBD2,13,CAISAGGADTQYF,TGTGCCATCTCAGCGGGGGGGGCAGATACGCAGTATTTT
NA,TRBJ1-4,TRBV2,TRBD1,14,CASRTTGGWEKLFF,TGTGCCAGCAGAACAACAGGGGGTTGGGAAAAACTGTTTTTT
NA,TRBJ1-2,TRBV5-1,NA,12,CASSRDTSGYTF,TGCGCCAGCAGCAGGGACACCTCTGGCTACACCTTC
few,TRBJ2-1,TRBV7-3,NA,16,CASSLTTAQSYNEQFF,TGTGCCAGCAGCTTAACGACAGCCCAAAGCTACAATGAGCAGTTCTTC
NA,TRBJ1-2,TRBV6-2/TRBV6-3,TRBD1,13,CASQTITGDGYTF,TGTGCCAGCCAAACGATAACAGGGGATGGCTACACCTTC
many,TRBJ2-3,TRBV20-1,NA,11,CSATRTDTQYF,TGCAGTGCCACACGCACAGATACGCAGTATTTT
NA,TRBJ2-1,TRBV13,NA,16,CASSWTVSKESNEQFF,TGTGCCAGCAGCTGGACTGTCAGCAAGGAATCCAATGAGCAGTTCTTC
NA,TRBJ2-7,TRBV5-6,NA,17,CASSLGVETGTTYEQYF,TGTGCCAGCAGCTTGGGGGTAGAGACGGGGACAACCTACGAGCAGTACTTC
NA,TRBJ1-1,TRBV5-1,NA,13,CASSWTTGTEAFF,TGCGCCAGCAGCTGGACAACGGGAACTGAAGCTTTCTTT
few,TRBJ2-5,TRBV12-3/TRBV12-4,NA,13,CASSLGVKETQYF,TGTGCCAGCAGTTTAGGTGTGAAAGAGACCCAGTACTTC
few,TRBJ1-5,TRBV4-2,NA,16,CASSQHQSGGNQPQHF,TGTGCCAGCAGCCAACATCAGAGTGGAGGCAATCAGCCCCAGCATTTT
NA,TRBJ2-7,TRBV20-1,NA,13,CSTRRPSFHEQYF,TGCAGTACTAGGAGGCCTAGTTTCCACGAGCAGTACTTC
few,TRBJ2-3,TRBV14,TRBD1,16,CASSLRAGGYTDTQYF,TGTGCCAGCAGCCTAAGGGCAGGGGGCTACACAGATACGCAGTATTTT
NA,TRBJ2-6,TRBV6-5,TRBD1,16,CASSYTNRGGANVLTF,TGTGCCAGCAGTTACACAAACAGGGGTGGGGCCAACGTCCTGACTTTC
once,TRBJ1-1,TRBV7-9,TRBD1,16,CASSPVGQGAGAEAFF,TGTGCCAGCAGCCCTGTTGGTCAGGGGGCAGGGGCTGAAGCTTTCTTT
few,TRBJ2-3,TRBV20-1,NA,14,CSARPATSTDTQYF,TGCAGTGCTAGACCGGCCACTAGCACAGATACGCAGTATTTT
NA,TRBJ1-4,TRBV27,NA,17,CASSLDFEASSNEKLFF,TGTGCCAGCAGTTTAGATTTCGAGGCGTCCTCTAATGAAAAACTGTTTTTT
NA,TRBJ1-1,TRBV6-2/TRBV6-3,NA,13,CASTPRGSTEAFF,TGTGCCAGCACCCCACGGGGAAGCACTGAAGCTTTCTTT
many,TRBJ1-2,TRBV29-1,NA,11,CSVAGSYGYTF,TGCAGCGTTGCAGGGTCCTATGGCTACACCTTC
once,TRBJ2-5,TRBV28,NA,14,CASSMRQTQETQYF,TGTGCCAGCAGCATGCGACAGACCCAAGAGACCCAGTACTTC
few,TRBJ2-7,TRBV18,NA,14,CASSPPDRAYEQYF,TGTGCCAGCTCACCGCCCGACAGAGCCTACGAGCAGTACTTC
NA,TRBJ1-2,TRBV6-5,NA,12,CASSQGWYGYTF,TGTGCCAGCAGCCAGGGGTGGTATGGCTACACCTTC
NA,TRBJ1-2,TRBV6-6,TRBD1,12,CASEDRERGYTF,TGTGCCAGCGAGGACAGGGAGCGTGGCTACACCTTC
NA,TRBJ1-1,TRBV14,NA,12,CASSQVNTETFF,TGTGCCAGCAGCCAAGTGAACACTGAAACTTTCTTT
NA,TRBJ2-7,TRBV9,NA,14,CASSVRGGSYEQYF,TGTGCCAGCAGCGTAAGGGGGGGATCCTACGAGCAGTACTTC
NA,TRBJ1-1,TRBV2,NA,14,CASSDSGGGAEAFF,TGTGCCAGCAGCGACTCGGGTGGGGGGGCTGAAGCTTTCTTT
many,TRBJ2-3,TRBV4-1,TRBD1,18,CASSQATGTGGIGDTQYF,TGCGCCAGCAGCCAGGCTACCGGGACAGGGGGCATCGGAGATACGCAGTATTTT
NA,TRBJ2-5,TRBV12-3/TRBV12-4,TRBD1,13,CASRGTGRETQYF,TGTGCCAGCAGAGGGACAGGGCGAGAGACCCAGTACTTC
few,TRBJ2-3,TRBV7-2,NA,14,CASSFGGGRDTQYF,TGTGCCAGCAGCTTTGGTGGGGGCCGCGATACGCAGTATTTT
few,TRBJ2-5,TRBV6-1,NA,17,CASSEALTRALQETQYF,TGTGCCAGCAGTGAAGCGCTGACTAGAGCTCTACAAGAGACCCAGTACTTC
NA,TRBJ2-3,TRBV11-2,NA,17,CASSLARGHPTGDTQYF,TGTGCCAGCAGCTTAGCAAGAGGACACCCAACCGGGGATACGCAGTATTTT
NA,TRBJ1-2,TRBV5-1,NA,13,CASTGGGGYGYTF,TGTGCCAGCACTGGCGGGGGGGGCTATGGCTACACCTTC
NA,TRBJ1-3,TRBV4-3,NA,16,CASSQDPRGRRDTIYF,TGCGCCAGCAGCCAAGATCCCCGGGGACGTCGTGACACCATATATTTT